This T cell receptor beta chain originates from a study of T-cell memory formation after mild COVID-19 (dated by TCRdb to the early 2020s). Regarding the research as a whole: TCR sequence clusters from the two donors were largely donor specific. In two donors, T-cell clones that expanded and contracted after mild COVID-19 were followed by sequencing TCRalpha and TCRbeta repertoires longitudinally. The cohort comprised two young, previously healthy adult volunteers, one female and one male.

The count of this clonotype is one. Its antigen specificity is not known. Base qualities are not recorded, but no much larger clone differs from it by a single base. One read represents weak support. PBMCs were isolated by Ficoll-Paque density gradient centrifugation. On the study overall, not on this receptor specifically: The study included only a couple of mild cases, and larger cohorts that include severe cases with pre-infection samples were judged to be necessary. Contracting CD4+ clones appeared mostly in the CM and EM memory subsets, whereas CD8+ clones were enriched in EMRA. Some responding clones were detected in pre-infection memory, which suggested that pre-existing cross-reactive memory T cells had joined the SARS-CoV-2 response. The second-wave clones that peaked on day 37 were not confirmed to be SARS-CoV-2 specific. Clones contracting from day 15 to 85 had balanced CD4/CD8 phenotypes, while a second wave expanding from day 15 to 37 was biased towards CD4+.

The germline V gene (reference sequence) supplies CDR1 SGHNT and CDR2 YYREEE. Taken from cysteine to phenylalanine, the CDR3 has 15 residues. The read is trimmed to its CDR3 DNA, 45 bases read in frame from base 1. V gives up 0 bases and J gives up 8 bases, and the segment between their germline ends measures 16 bases. Sequencing instrument: Illumina NovaSeq 6000. Using 5'RACE with constant-segment primers, TCRalpha and TCRbeta cDNA libraries were constructed, with sample barcodes and unique molecular identifiers added in the process. Trizol reagent was used to extract RNA from every sample. Libraries were amplified in two PCR steps, with a second sample barcode and Illumina TruSeq adapters added in the second step. Sequencing of libraries was performed on an Illumina NovaSeq with 2 x 150 bp paired-end reads. The source study handled its data this way. With migec v1.2.7, reads were demultiplexed and then collapsed into UMI-guided consensus sequences. With mixcr v2.1.11, UMI consensuses were aligned to TRA and TRB V and J templates and assembled into clonotypes. A clonotype was counted as expanded or contracted only if both edgeR and NoisET called the change significant, with noise models trained on biological replicates. For edgeR calls, a false discovery rate-adjusted p below 0.01 and a log2 fold-change threshold of 1 were applied. As an exploratory analysis of dynamics, max-normalized trajectories of the 1000 most abundant clonotypes were examined with PCA combined with hierarchical clustering. The CD4 or CD8 phenotype of responding clones was assigned using the separately sequenced CD4+ and CD8+ repertoires. The public reads were reanalyzed by TCRdb: fastp trimming at Q25, MiXCR alignment, in-frame beta chains only. One record per CDR3 amino acid sequence lists the most common genes and DNA. TCRdb, not the authors, supplied the V and J calls. Recorded for this sample are about 560,000 distinct CDR3 sequences; under 20% of them occurred a single time. The top ten constitute around 12% of the sample.

The TCR was taken from an adult woman who had mild COVID-19 (a few samples of this study predate the infection). The sample titles of this study are shuffled in the database, so cell type and time point are left out; the donor was told from shared clones. This chain joins TRBV5-4 to TRBJ2-3; the D match is possibly TRBD1 or TRBD2, with 5 bases aligned in each. Sequencing input: PBMCs or a T cell subset sorted from them (not recorded which). The CDR3 here reads CASSLGGTAYGTQYF. At the DNA level, the sequence is TGTGCCAGCAGCTTGGGTGGGACGGCTTACGGTACGCAGTATTTT.